Below, 25 T cell receptor beta chains from the same sample are listed, as sequenced in a study of CD8+CD57+ T cells in acquired aplastic anemia. CD8+CD57+ cell expansion, shown by flow cytometry, had occurred in the patients selected for sequencing. Both TCR beta VDJ combination and CDR3 sequence profiling were carried out. Genomic DNA was the template for this profiling. TCRdb re-analysed the reads in MiXCR, keeping a single row per CDR3 protein. The data hold around 430,000 distinct CDR3 sequences, with less than 35% observed a single time. The source material was sorted CD4+, CD8+, or CD8+CD57+ T cells (not recorded which) from PBMCs. These receptors all stem from a human donor with aplastic anemia.

This clonotype was seen ten or more times. This chain joins TRBV7-8 and TRBJ1-1; D gene ambiguous. The CDR3 length is 14 residues. The V gene lost 5 bases and the J gene lost 0 bases, with 10 bases spanning the gap. Germline V CDR1 and CDR2: SGHVS, FQNEAQ. CDR3 nucleotide sequence: TGTGCCAGCAGCCGTGGACGGATGAACACTGAAGCTTTCTTT. Translated, it gives CASSRGRMNTEAFF.

The gene calls are TRBV10-3 and TRBJ1-5, with D possibly TRBD1 on 5 matching bases. V was clipped by 3 bases and J by 6 bases, with 15 bases between them. CDR1 and CDR2 (germline): ENHRY, SYGVKD. This CDR3 comprises 15 residues. CDR3 residues: CAISDSGRGVQPQHF. The CDR3 region has the DNA TGTGCCATCAGTGACTCTGGGAGGGGAGTTCAGCCCCAGCATTTT.

The chain joins TRBV6-1 to TRBJ2-3, with 7 bases matching TRBD2. This CDR3 contains 15 residues. Germline V gene sequence: CDR1 MNHNS, CDR2 SASEGT. V dropped 2 bases and J dropped 5; count of bases not matched to a gene: 7. The CDR3 DNA reads as TGTGCCAGCAGTGAATTCGCGGGAGCTATAGATACGCAGTATTTT. It specifies CASSEFAGAIDTQYF.

This clonotype was counted at least ten times. The V call is TRBV24-1, the J call TRBJ2-7; TRBD2 is a possible D gene (6 bases). Germline lookup yields CDR1 KGHDR and CDR2 SFDVKD. The CDR3 runs 14 residues. V shed 8 bases and J shed 1 base, with 14 bases lying between them. The CDR3 DNA reads as TGTGCCACCAAAAAAGCGGGTTCTTCCTACGAGCAGTACTTC. Amino acid sequence: CATKKAGSSYEQYF.

To note about this clonotype: Lacking the conserved final phenylalanine or tryptophan, this CDR3 likely reflects a read error. It is unclear where the CDR3 begins or ends on the DNA, so no DNA is shown, and the CDR3 is as TCRdb lists it. The J gene is TRBJ1-3, the V gene TRBV7-3. The CDR3 sequence runs 12 residues, both termini included. CDR1 SGHTA and CDR2 FQGTGA come from the germline V gene. The CDR3: CASSSDGNTKYI.

Only one count was recorded for this clonotype. J is TRBJ2-7 and V is TRBV7-8; no definite D call. The V end lost 3 bases, the J end lost 2 bases, and 8 bases lay between the germline ends. CDR3 size: 13 residues. Germline-derived CDR1 and CDR2 are SGHVS and FQNEAQ. CDR3 in DNA: TGTGCCAGCAGCTTCCCTGGTCCCTACGAGCAGTACGTC. Its protein is CASSFPGPYEQYV.

This clonotype was observed many times. The rearrangement joins TRBV4-2 to TRBJ1-2; the D is unclear. CDR1 and CDR2 (germline): LGHNA, YNFKEQ. The CDR3 has 15 residues. The ends were cut back, 1 base at V and 0 bases at J, with 9 bases in the middle. CDR3 region: CASSQVGSANYGYTF. The CDR3 region has the DNA TGTGCCAGCAGCCAAGTCGGTTCAGCTAACTATGGCTACACCTTC.

The table lists this clonotype with many counts. This chain uses TRBV2 with TRBJ1-2; possibly TRBD1 for D (6 bases). This CDR3 region has 14 residues. With 3 bases removed from V and 1 base from J, the gap between germline ends came to 9 bases. The germline CDR1 and CDR2 sequences are SNHLY and FYNNEI. The CDR3 is CASSEIQGNYGYTF. The CDR3, as DNA: TGTGCCAGCAGTGAGATACAGGGTAACTATGGCTACACCTTC.

V gene TRBV3-1 combines with J gene TRBJ2-2, with D perhaps matching TRBD2 (5 bases). The CDR3 loop spans 17 amino acids. CDR1 is LGHDT and CDR2 is YNNKEL in the germline V gene (reference sequence). Between the trimmed V and J ends, which lost 5 bases and 2 bases, there was a span of 18 bases. Here the CDR3 DNA reads TGTGCCAGCAGCGCCAGCGGTTTGGGCAGTAACACCGGGGAGCTGTTTTTT. Residues: CASSASGLGSNTGELFF.

The rearrangement joins TRBV11-2 to TRBJ1-6; perhaps TRBD1 as D (6 bases). Trimming removed 1 base at V and 8 bases at J, with 15 bases between. The length of the CDR3 is 16 residues. CDR1 is SGHAT, CDR2 FQNNGV, per germline. CDR3 in amino acids: CASSLVRGGPHSPLHF. DNA for the CDR3: TGTGCCAGCAGCTTAGTAAGGGGGGGGCCTCATTCACCCCTCCACTTT.

J is TRBJ2-2 and V is TRBV5-1; D may match TRBD1 or TRBD2 (5 bases each). CDR1 and CDR2 (germline): SGHRS, YFSETQ. Trimming left V 0 bases short and J 4 bases short, with 10 bases between. The CDR3 loop spans 15 amino acids. Written as DNA, the CDR3 is TGCGCCAGCAGCTTGGGTGCGAGGGGCACCGGGGAGCTGTTTTTT. It specifies CASSLGARGTGELFF.

This clonotype was observed many times. J is TRBJ1-2 and V is TRBV19; the D gene is possibly TRBD1 (6 bases). This CDR3 has 14 amino acids. Trimming removed 7 bases from V and 2 bases from J, with 14 bases in between. Germline assignment: CDR1 LNHDA and CDR2 SQIVND (reference sequence). As DNA, the CDR3 is TGTGCCAGTACCCGGGACACCTGGAACTATGGCTACACCTTC. It yields the protein CASTRDTWNYGYTF.

The sample holds many counts of this clonotype. The chain combines TRBV7-8 with TRBJ2-7; possible D gene TRBD1, 5 bases. The CDR3 covers 16 residues. V was cut by 1 base and J by 3 bases, with 16 bases left in between. The germline V gene encodes CDR1 SGHVS and CDR2 FQNEAQ. In DNA, the CDR3 is TGTGCCAGCAGCTTAGAAGGGTCAGGGTATGGCTACGAGCAGTACTTC. Amino acid sequence: CASSLEGSGYGYEQYF.

This rearrangement joins TRBV2 to TRBJ1-1, with TRBD1 matching over 7 bases. This CDR3 is built from 13 residues. The V gene's germline CDR1 is SNHLY and CDR2 FYNNEI. Unmatched junction bases numbered 8, after V lost 9 bases and J lost 4 bases. CDR3 loop: CARPTGIGTEAFF. The CDR3 DNA reads as TGTGCCAGGCCGACAGGGATCGGCACTGAAGCTTTCTTT. Complete variable domain (other parts from reference TRBV2 and TRBJ1-1): EPEVTQTPSHQVTQMGQEVILRCVPISNHLYFYWYRQILGQKVEFLVSFYNNEISEKSEIFDDQFSVERPDGSNFTLKIRSTKLEDSAMYFCARPTGIGTEAFFGQGTRLTVV.

In its sample, this clonotype was seen a few times. The rearrangement joins TRBV5-1 to TRBJ1-3; the D gene is possibly TRBD1 (6 bases). V was pared by 4 bases and J by 6 bases, with 17 bases between. The CDR3 sequence is 15 residues long. Germline assignment: CDR1 SGHRS and CDR2 YFSETQ. The DNA for the CDR3 is TGCGCCAGCAGCCTCTCAACAGGGAGCGAAAACACCATATATTTT. The encoded protein is CASSLSTGSENTIYF.

This clonotype was detected many times. The V call is TRBV7-9, the J call TRBJ1-5; no reliable D call. CDR1 is SEHNR, CDR2 FQNEAQ, per germline (reference sequence). CDR3 length: 13 residues. Trimming pared 5 bases from V and 4 bases from J, leaving 9 bases between. DNA of the CDR3: TGTGCCAGCAGCCCCTTAGTAAATCAGCCCCAGCATTTT. Translating it yields CASSPLVNQPQHF.

This clonotype showed up many times. The rearrangement uses TRBV15 and TRBJ1-2, with D possibly TRBD1 on 6 matching bases. Trimming cost V 0 bases and J 4 bases, with 15 bases left between them. CDR3 size: 16 residues. Germline values: CDR1 LNHNV, CDR2 YYDKDF (reference sequence). The CDR3 sequence is CATSRDPPDSFYGYTF. DNA of the CDR3: TGTGCCACCAGCAGAGATCCCCCGGACAGTTTCTATGGCTACACCTTC.

Of note for this clonotype: One junction end disagrees with the germline gene, perhaps due to a read error. The chain employs TRBV20-1 and TRBJ1-1, with D unclear. Germline assignment: CDR1 DFQATT and CDR2 SNEGSKA (reference sequence). This CDR3 spans 14 amino acids. The CDR3 loop is CSARDLTGNTEAFF. The CDR3 region has the DNA TGCAGTGCTAGGGACCTGACTGGGAACACTGAGGCTTTCTTT.

The CDR3 region has the DNA TGTGCCAGCGGTCGGCTAGCGGGGGGAAGCACAGATACGCAGTATTTT. Translated, it gives CASGRLAGGSTDTQYF. The chain recombines TRBV2 with TRBJ2-3, with 11 bases identical to TRBD2. In germline, CDR1 is SNHLY, CDR2 FYNNEI. The J segment lost 0 bases and the V segment lost 8 bases, leaving 7 bases of the junction unmatched. The CDR3 contains 16 residues.

About this clonotype: It may be a read error: a sequence one base away is much more abundant. The V and J genes are TRBV2 and TRBJ1-2, with D unresolved. The CDR3 runs to 13 residues. CDR1 is SNHLY, CDR2 FYNNEI, per germline. V was trimmed by 8 bases and J by 2 bases, leaving 12 bases between them. CDR3 protein: CASPRLGNYGYTF. CDR3 DNA: TGTGCCAGCCCCAGGTTGGGGAACTATGGCTACACCTTC.

In its sample, this clonotype was seen many times. The junction shows a germline mismatch at one end, possibly a read error. This chain connects TRBV10-3 to TRBJ1-2; D is possibly TRBD1 (5 bases). CDR3 length equals 13 residues. Germline V gene lookup returns CDR1 ENHRY and CDR2 SYGVKD. DNA for the CDR3: TGTGCCATCTCTTACGGGGGAGACTATGACTACACCTTC. Its translation: CAISYGGDYDYTF.

V gene TRBV7-2 combines with J gene TRBJ1-3; D remains unclear. V lost 0 bases and J lost 0, with 9 bases in between. The CDR3 loop spans 16 amino acids. CDR1 is SGHTA, CDR2 FQGNSA, per germline. The DNA for the CDR3 is TGTGCCAGCAGCTTAGCTGGCAGTCTCTCTGGAAACACCATATATTTT. It is translated as CASSLAGSLSGNTIYF.

The rearrangement uses TRBV15 and TRBJ2-7; TRBD1 agrees at 10 bases. V shed 0 bases, J shed 12 bases, and the junction held 11 bases outside the gene matches. Germline V CDR1 and CDR2: LNHNV, YYDKDF (reference sequence). The CDR3 totals 15 residues. For the CDR3, the DNA is TGTGCCACCAGCAGAGAGGACAGGGGGACAGCTAAGGCGTACTTC. Its translation is CATSREDRGTAKAYF.

In its sample, this clonotype was seen a few times. V is TRBV20-1 and J is TRBJ2-1; TRBD2 might be the D (6 bases). V lost 5 bases and J 3 bases, leaving 14 bases between the germline ends. The CDR3 is 14 residues long. Germline V gene lookup returns CDR1 DFQATT and CDR2 SNEGSKA (reference sequence). This CDR3 is CSAAGSGFYNEQFF. In DNA form, the CDR3 reads TGCAGTGCTGCAGGTAGCGGATTCTACAATGAGCAGTTCTTC.

The gene calls are TRBV20-1 and TRBJ2-7, with D possibly being TRBD1 (6 bases). The CDR3 is made up of 13 amino acids. Trimming took off 5 bases at V and 4 bases at J, with 15 bases between the two ends. Looked up from germline, CDR1 is DFQATT and CDR2 is SNEGSKA (reference sequence). The CDR3 sequence: CSALNQGSYEQYF. The CDR3 DNA follows: TGCAGTGCTCTAAACCAGGGGTCATACGAGCAGTACTTC.